One and the same sample provided the 27 T cell receptor beta chains below, sequenced in a study of response to subunit inactivated influenza vaccine. In TCRdb, the RT-PCR reads were re-called with MiXCR into one record per CDR3 protein. The table includes some 500,000 distinct CDR3 sequences, 15% to 20% detected once. The sample here was CD4+ T cells sorted from PBMCs, taken less than 30 months after vaccination. These receptors were obtained from a man between 50 and 69 years old who received an inactivated influenza vaccine.

The chain is built from TRBV20-1 and TRBJ2-3; 10 positions agree with TRBD2. J was trimmed by 4 bases and V by 0 bases; bases with no gene match: 4. The CDR3 consists of 15 residues. CDR1 and CDR2 from the germline V gene are DFQATT and SNEGSKA (reference sequence). CDR3 amino acids: CSARDTSGKADTQYF. Here the CDR3 DNA reads TGCAGTGCTAGAGATACTAGCGGGAAAGCAGATACGCAGTATTTT.

Many counts were recorded for this clonotype. This sequence joins TRBV10-3 and TRBJ1-1; no clear D. Trimming stripped 2 bases from V and 1 base from J, with 5 bases between. The germline gives CDR1 ENHRY, CDR2 SYGVKD. The CDR3 runs 13 residues. The CDR3 loop is CAISEDWNTEAFF. The CDR3 coding sequence is TGTGCCATCAGTGAGGACTGGAACACTGAAGCTTTCTTT.

This chain joins TRBV20-1 and TRBJ2-3; 9 bases map to TRBD2. V was clipped by 2 bases and J by 6 bases; unmatched bases: 15. This CDR3 is 17 amino acids long. The germline V gene encodes CDR1 DFQATT and CDR2 SNEGSKA (reference sequence). CDR3 sequence reads: CSARSTRAGGLVDTQYF. As DNA, the CDR3 is TGCAGTGCTAGATCAACCCGGGCGGGAGGGCTAGTTGATACGCAGTATTTT.

CDR3 in amino acids: CAISGGGGAQETQYF. The CDR3 DNA reads TGTGCCATCAGTGGTGGCGGGGGGGCTCAAGAGACCCAGTACTTC. The chain employs TRBV10-3 and TRBJ2-5; TRBD2 aligns across 9 bases. The CDR3 spans 15 residues. In germline, CDR1 is ENHRY, CDR2 SYGVKD. V was pared by 4 bases and J by 2 bases, with 5 bases of the junction left unmatched.

Only a few counts were recorded for this clonotype. The rearrangement joins TRBV20-1 to TRBJ2-5, with unresolved D. Trimming took off 3 bases at V and 5 bases at J, with 7 bases between the two ends. The germline V gene encodes CDR1 DFQATT and CDR2 SNEGSKA (reference sequence). The CDR3 runs 11 residues. CDR3 residues: CSARISETQYF. CDR3 nucleotide sequence: TGCAGTGCTAGGATATCGGAGACCCAGTACTTC.

J is TRBJ2-7 and V is TRBV24-1; the D is unclear. Trimming took off 3 bases at V and 0 bases at J, with 5 bases between the two ends. The CDR3 loop spans 13 amino acids. CDR1 KGHDR and CDR2 SFDVKD come from the germline V gene. The CDR3 spells CATSDRSSYEQYF. DNA for the CDR3: TGTGCCACCAGTGATCGGAGCTCCTACGAGCAGTACTTC.

This clonotype has ten or more counts. The chain links TRBV5-6 to TRBJ2-1, with 7 bases fitting TRBD2. V lost 0 bases, J lost 8 bases, and 2 bases stayed unmatched. The CDR3 totals 13 residues. Looked up from germline, CDR1 is SGHDT and CDR2 is YYEEEE. The CDR3 protein is CASSLGLADEQFF. Written as DNA, the CDR3 is TGTGCCAGCAGCTTGGGACTAGCCGATGAGCAGTTCTTC.

Only a few counts were recorded for this clonotype. The CDR3 loop is CASSQGTVLAKNIQYF. The CDR3 nucleotides read TGTGCCAGCAGCCAAGGGACAGTGCTAGCCAAAAACATTCAGTACTTC. The chain employs TRBV3-1 and TRBJ2-4, with D perhaps matching TRBD1 (6 bases). With 1 base removed from V and 0 bases from J, the gap between germline ends came to 10 bases. There are 16 residues in the CDR3. In germline, CDR1 is LGHDT, CDR2 YNNKEL (reference sequence). Full variable domain (rest looked up from reference TRBV3-1 and TRBJ2-4): DTAVSQTPKYLVTQMGNDKSIKCEQNLGHDTMYWYKQDSKKFLKIMFSYNNKELIINETVPNRFSPKSPDKAHLNLHINSLELGDSAVYFCASSQGTVLAKNIQYFGAGTRLSVL.

This sequence joins TRBV11-1 and TRBJ2-5; no definite D call. The CDR3 has 17 amino acids. In germline, CDR1 is SGHAT, CDR2 FQDESV (reference sequence). V dropped 3 bases and J dropped 0 bases, with 17 bases sitting between them. The CDR3 region has the DNA TGTGCCAGCAGCTTCTTCGGACCTCCTAAGTACCAAGAGACCCAGTACTTC. It is translated as CASSFFGPPKYQETQYF.

This clonotype was seen only a few times. This rearrangement joins TRBV6-2 or TRBV6-3 to TRBJ2-2, with D hard to call. The CDR3 contains 14 residues. Trimming took off 0 bases at V and 7 bases at J, with 9 bases between the two ends. Per germline, CDR1 MNHEY and CDR2 SVGEGT. CDR3 nucleotide sequence: TGTGCCAGCAGTTACTCGACTCGAAACGGGGAGCTGTTTTTT. This sequence encodes CASSYSTRNGELFF.

The chain couples TRBV7-9 to TRBJ2-1; 10 bases match TRBD2. The CDR3 runs to 14 residues. Germline V lookup: CDR1 SEHNR, CDR2 FQNEAQ (reference sequence). With V trimmed by 1 base and J by 9 bases, 3 bases remained unmatched. This CDR3 reads CASSLELAGVEQFF. The CDR3 region has the DNA TGTGCCAGCAGCTTAGAGCTAGCGGGGGTTGAGCAGTTCTTC.

This clonotype was counted between two and nine times. J is TRBJ2-3 and V is TRBV20-1; maybe TRBD2 (5 bases). In germline, CDR1 is DFQATT, CDR2 SNEGSKA (reference sequence). The CDR3 totals 14 residues. V dropped 5 bases and J dropped 0 bases, with 12 bases sitting between them. Here the CDR3 DNA reads TGCAGTGCTCCGTACGGCGGGAGCACAGATACGCAGTATTTT. As protein: CSAPYGGSTDTQYF.

The chain couples TRBV10-3 to TRBJ2-7, with D perhaps matching TRBD1 or TRBD2 (6 bases each). V shed 11 bases and J shed 5 bases, with 16 bases lying between them. CDR1 ENHRY and CDR2 SYGVKD come from the germline V gene. The CDR3 runs 12 residues. This chain's CDR3 is CAVARGGNEQYF. The CDR3 DNA is TGTGCCGTCGCCAGGGGCGGGAACGAGCAGTACTTC.

The chain recombines TRBV10-1 with TRBJ2-7; TRBD1 might be the D (6 bases). Between the trimmed V and J ends, which lost 5 bases and 6 bases, there was a span of 11 bases. In germline, CDR1 is WNHNN, CDR2 SYGVQD (reference sequence). The CDR3 is 12 amino acids. The CDR3 is CASSIQGGEQYF. The CDR3, as DNA: TGCGCCAGCAGTATACAGGGTGGCGAGCAGTACTTC.

This clonotype has more than one count but fewer than ten. V gene TRBV7-9 combines with J gene TRBJ2-4; D remains ambiguous. The V gene's germline CDR1 is SEHNR and CDR2 FQNEAQ (reference sequence). The CDR3 loop spans 15 amino acids. V dropped 0 bases and J dropped 0 bases, with 6 bases sitting between them. CDR3 amino acids: CASSLAVLAKNIQYF. Written as DNA, the CDR3 is TGTGCCAGCAGCTTAGCGGTTCTAGCCAAAAACATTCAGTACTTC.

The V call is TRBV20-1, the J call TRBJ2-1; D ambiguous. This CDR3 spans 16 amino acids. Per germline, CDR1 DFQATT and CDR2 SNEGSKA (reference sequence). The V end lost 3 bases, the J end lost 0 bases, and 15 bases lay between the germline ends. The CDR3 region is CSARPPFAYSYNEQFF. In DNA, the CDR3 is TGCAGTGCTAGGCCCCCATTCGCGTACTCCTACAATGAGCAGTTCTTC.

The rearrangement joins TRBV7-2 to TRBJ2-7; D is unresolved. CDR1 is SGHTA, CDR2 FQGNSA, per germline. CDR3 length: 14 residues. V was pared by 1 base and J by 3 bases, with 10 bases between. Here the CDR3 DNA reads TGTGCCAGCAGCTTAGATCACCAGCACTACGAGCAGTACTTC. Amino acid sequence: CASSLDHQHYEQYF. Full variable domain (outside the CDR3, taken from reference TRBV7-2 and TRBJ2-7): GAGVSQSPSNKVTEKGKDVELRCDPISGHTALYWYRQSLGQGLEFLIYFQGNSAPDKSGLPSDRFSAERTGGSVSTLTIQRTQQEDSAVYLCASSLDHQHYEQYFGPGTRLTVT.

The chain employs TRBV24-1 and TRBJ1-2; 7 nucleotides align to TRBD1. Germline CDR1 reads KGHDR; CDR2 reads SFDVKD. V was pared by 5 bases and J by 5 bases, with 4 bases of the junction left unmatched. This CDR3 region has 13 residues. The CDR3 spells CATSGGTAYGYTF. CDR3 nucleotides: TGTGCCACCAGTGGCGGGACAGCTTATGGCTACACCTTC.

The V and J genes are TRBV6-5 and TRBJ2-2; a possible D gene is TRBD2 (6 bases). Per the germline V gene, CDR1 is MNHEY and CDR2 is SVGAGI. Trimming stripped 3 bases from V and 2 bases from J, with 16 bases between. The CDR3 contains 17 residues. CDR3 region: CASSYTPMGGNTGELFF. CDR3 bases: TGTGCCAGCAGTTATACCCCCATGGGGGGAAACACCGGGGAGCTGTTTTTT.

The CDR3 region has the DNA TGTGCCAGTAGTGCCGAGGGGACAACAGGGTTCGGCTATGGCTACACCTTC. Its protein is CASSAEGTTGFGYGYTF. The chain is built from TRBV19 and TRBJ1-2, with a weak D call TRBD1 (6 bases). Germline V gives CDR1 LNHDA, CDR2 SQIVND (reference sequence). Trimming pared 5 bases from V and 4 bases from J, leaving 23 bases between. The CDR3 has 17 amino acids.

There are a few counts of this clonotype. The chain uses TRBV5-1 and TRBJ2-1; D remains ambiguous. This CDR3 has 12 amino acids. The germline V gene encodes CDR1 SGHRS and CDR2 YFSETQ. Trimming took off 1 base at V and 7 bases at J, with 6 bases between the two ends. CDR3 nucleotide sequence: TGCGCCAGCAGCTTGTCTCAAAATGAGCAGTTCTTC. Translating it yields CASSLSQNEQFF.

This clonotype has a count of ten or more. The junction departs from germline at one end; a sequencing error may be responsible. The V and J genes are TRBV5-1 and TRBJ2-5; weak D call: TRBD2 (6 bases). The CDR3 spans 15 residues. Per the germline V gene, CDR1 is SGHRS and CDR2 is YFSETQ. Here the CDR3 reads CASSFTPGDRIGGDF. The CDR3 region has the DNA TGCGCCAGCAGCTTTACACCGGGAGACCGGATTGGGGGAGACTTC. The whole variable domain, filled in from reference TRBV5-1 and TRBJ2-5, reads KAGVTQTPRYLIKTRGQQVTLSCSPISGHRSVSWYQQTPGQGLQFLFEYFSETQRNKGNFPGRFSGRQFSNSRSEMNVSTLELGDSALYLCASSFTPGDRIGGDFGPGTRLLVL.

In its sample, this clonotype was seen many times. The chain employs TRBV5-1 and TRBJ2-3, with TRBD2 matching 13 bases. There are 16 residues in the CDR3. CDR1 SGHRS and CDR2 YFSETQ come from the germline V gene. V shed 4 bases and J 4 bases; nucleotides not matched to a gene: 6. The CDR3 coding sequence is TGCGCCAGCAGCGCGACTAGCGGGGGGACGTCAGATACGCAGTATTTT. Translation: CASSATSGGTSDTQYF.

The chain couples TRBV3-1 to TRBJ1-2; unclear D gene. Trimming removed 5 bases from V and 6 bases from J, with 7 bases in between. Germline values: CDR1 LGHDT, CDR2 YNNKEL (reference sequence). The length of the CDR3 is 11 residues. The CDR3 sequence: CASSAPHGYTF. The CDR3 region has the DNA TGTGCCAGCAGCGCCCCCCATGGCTACACCTTC.

This clonotype was counted between two and nine times. The chain is built from TRBV29-1 and TRBJ2-3; D is uncertain. Trimming cost V 6 bases and J 5 bases, with 9 bases left between them. Germline V gives CDR1 SQVTM, CDR2 ANQGSEA. This CDR3 is 11 amino acids long. Written as DNA, the CDR3 is TGCAGCGTGGAAATGGGAGATACGCAGTATTTT. The encoded protein is CSVEMGDTQYF.

This chain connects TRBV30 to TRBJ1-5, with a possible D match to TRBD1 (5 bases). The germline V and J ends were trimmed by 0 bases and 3 bases, with 9 bases remaining between them. The CDR3 contains 14 residues. Germline CDR1 reads GTSNPN; CDR2 reads SVGIG (reference sequence). The CDR3 here is CAWSVAGTNQPQHF. CDR3 bases: TGTGCCTGGAGTGTGGCCGGGACCAATCAGCCCCAGCATTTT.

This clonotype was counted between two and nine times. V usage is TRBV5-1 and J usage is TRBJ2-3, with D unresolved. This CDR3 comprises 17 residues. Trimming removed 3 bases from V and 0 bases from J, with 17 bases in between. Germline values: CDR1 SGHRS, CDR2 YFSETQ. CDR3 bases: TGCGCCAGCAGCTCGGGCCTTTCTCCCTCTAGCACAGATACGCAGTATTTT. As protein: CASSSGLSPSSTDTQYF.